What follows are 22 T cell receptor beta chains derived from one specimen sequenced in a study of CD8+CD57+ T cells in acquired aplastic anemia. Patients selected for sequencing had displayed CD8+CD57+ cell expansion by flow cytometry. TCR beta VDJ and CDR3 profiles were obtained from a genomic DNA template. A single record per CDR3 protein comes from TCRdb applying MiXCR to the reads. The table shows 150,000 to 200,000 distinct CDR3 sequences, with around 50% occurring only once. Sequencing used sorted CD4+, CD8+, or CD8+CD57+ T cells (not recorded which) from PBMCs. The receptors derive from a human donor with aplastic anemia.

This clonotype has ten or more counts. V gene TRBV7-2 combines with J gene TRBJ2-1; D is ambiguous. The V gene lost 3 bases and the J gene lost 4 bases, with 7 bases spanning the gap. Germline CDR1 is SGHTA and CDR2 is FQGNSA. The CDR3 covers 13 residues. CDR3 sequence reads: CASSLRSYNEQFF. Here the CDR3 DNA reads TGTGCCAGCAGCTTGCGTTCATACAATGAGCAGTTCTTC.

This chain connects TRBV12-3 or TRBV12-4 to TRBJ1-1; perhaps TRBD1 as D (6 bases). The CDR3 sequence is 13 residues long. V lost 4 bases, J lost 9 bases, and 15 bases lay in between. The CDR3 DNA sequence: TGTGCCAGCAGTTCAACTCCACAGGGCAAAGCTTTCTTT. This sequence encodes CASSSTPQGKAFF.

The V and J genes are TRBV7-3 and TRBJ1-6; 8 positions match TRBD1. This CDR3 is 15 amino acids long. CDR1 SGHTA and CDR2 FQGTGA come from the germline V gene. Unmatched junction bases numbered 6, after V lost 2 bases and J lost 9 bases. CDR3 nucleotide sequence: TGTGCCAGCAGCTTATTCGGGACAGGCATTTCACCCCTCCACTTT. Translation: CASSLFGTGISPLHF.

This CDR3 is CASTPPPGGNIQYF. The CDR3, as DNA: TGTGCCAGCACTCCTCCCCCAGGCGGGAACATTCAGTACTTC. V gene TRBV28 combines with J gene TRBJ2-4; maybe TRBD2 (5 bases). The CDR3 has 14 amino acids. The germline V gene encodes CDR1 MDHEN and CDR2 SYDVKM. V was clipped by 7 bases and J by 7 bases, with 17 bases between them.

This chain links TRBV19 with TRBJ1-3; no definite D call. Germline V gene lookup returns CDR1 LNHDA and CDR2 SQIVND (reference sequence). There are 16 residues in the CDR3. Trimming took 7 bases from V and 2 from J, leaving 18 bases between them. CDR3 sequence (DNA): TGTGCCAGTACTAATCCGGGCATTTTTGCTGGAAACACCATATATTTT. It translates to CASTNPGIFAGNTIYF.

In the case of this clonotype: The CDR3 carries no conserved terminal phenylalanine or tryptophan, so it likely arises from a read error. The chain carries TRBV28 and TRBJ2-2; tentatively, D is TRBD2 (5 bases). This CDR3 has 16 amino acids. From germline, CDR1 is MDHEN and CDR2 SYDVKM. The V and J ends lost 5 bases and 0 bases respectively, with 13 bases between them. The CDR3 protein is CASSPPIASNTGELFL. In DNA, the CDR3 is TGTGCCAGCAGTCCCCCCATAGCGTCGAACACCGGGGAGCTGTTTTTA.

The CDR3 nucleotides are TGTGCCAGCAGCCCGGACGGGGGTAGCCCTGAGCAGTTCTTC. Protein: CASSPDGGSPEQFF. The V gene is TRBV7-3, the J gene TRBJ2-1; D perhaps matches TRBD2 (6 bases). CDR1 SGHTA and CDR2 FQGTGA come from the germline V gene. The CDR3 totals 14 residues. Trimming stripped 5 bases from V and 9 bases from J, with 17 bases between.

This clonotype was seen at least ten times. The gene calls are TRBV12-5 and TRBJ1-2; D not certain. Per the germline V gene, CDR1 is LGHNT and CDR2 is FRNRAP. V lost 3 bases and J lost 10, with 12 bases in between. This CDR3 has 12 residues. The CDR3 protein is CASGLDRSDYTF. The CDR3, as DNA: TGTGCTAGTGGTTTAGACCGCTCAGACTACACCTTC.

The J gene is TRBJ2-2, the V gene TRBV24-1, with TRBD2 identical over 13 bases. The V segment lost 10 bases and the J segment 2 bases; nucleotides outside the gene matches: 3. In germline, CDR1 is KGHDR, CDR2 SFDVKD. The CDR3 length is 15 residues. Here the CDR3 DNA reads TGTGCCACTGGACTAGCGGGGGCCAACACCGGGGAGCTGTTTTTT. It translates to CATGLAGANTGELFF.

The J gene is TRBJ1-1, the V gene TRBV14, with unresolved D. The length of the CDR3 is 13 residues. Germline V gives CDR1 SGHDN, CDR2 FVKESK. V was cut by 2 bases and J by 1 base, with 5 bases left in between. CDR3 DNA sequence: TGTGCCAGCAGCCAATCAAGGAACACTGAAGCTTTCTTT. It is translated as CASSQSRNTEAFF.

This chain joins TRBV5-4 and TRBJ2-1; D might be TRBD2 (7 bases). The CDR3 is 17 amino acids. V lost 0 bases and J lost 1, with 14 bases in between. Germline-derived CDR1 and CDR2 are SGHNT and YYREEE (reference sequence). CDR3 nucleotide sequence: TGTGCCAGCAGCTTGGGTCCGGGGGGCAGGTCCTACAATGAGCAGTTCTTC. Its translation: CASSLGPGGRSYNEQFF.

This clonotype showed up many times. J is TRBJ2-5 and V is TRBV25-1; no reliable D call. The CDR3 is made up of 12 amino acids. V was trimmed by 6 bases and J by 2 bases, leaving 7 bases between them. Germline lookup yields CDR1 MGHDK and CDR2 SYGVNS. The CDR3 bases are TGTGCCAGCAGGAAAGATCAAGAGACCCAGTACTTC. As protein: CASRKDQETQYF. The complete variable domain, with remaining parts taken from reference TRBV25-1 and TRBJ2-5, reads EADIYQTPRYLVIGTGKKITLECSQTMGHDKMYWYQQDPGMELHLIHYSYGVNSTEKGDLSSESTVSRIRTEHFPLTLESARPSHTSQYLCASRKDQETQYFGPGTRLLVL.

This clonotype was detected ten times or more. The chain combines TRBV12-3 or TRBV12-4 with TRBJ1-5; possible D gene TRBD1, 5 bases. V was shortened by 7 bases and J by 4 bases, with 17 bases between the two germline ends. The CDR3 runs to 15 residues. The CDR3: CASMGPGGLNQPQHF. CDR3 in DNA: TGTGCCAGCATGGGGCCGGGCGGATTGAATCAGCCCCAGCATTTT.

The sample holds many counts of this clonotype. The chain joins TRBV5-4 to TRBJ2-5; D is undetermined. The CDR3 runs to 15 residues. Trimming removed 2 bases from V and 0 bases from J, with 11 bases in between. From germline, CDR1 is SGHNT and CDR2 YYREEE (reference sequence). Written as DNA, the CDR3 is TGTGCCAGCAGCTTTTTCGGCGTGTACCAAGAGACCCAGTACTTC. Its protein is CASSFFGVYQETQYF.

This clonotype was counted many times. The genes are TRBV29-1 and TRBJ2-4, with 7 bases fitting TRBD1. V was pared by 5 bases and J by 6 bases, with 22 bases of the junction left unmatched. The CDR3 extends over 18 amino acids. Germline values: CDR1 SQVTM, CDR2 ANQGSEA. CDR3 protein: CSVITPSSQQGPLNIQYF. The CDR3 DNA reads TGCAGCGTTATCACCCCCTCCTCACAACAGGGGCCACTAAACATTCAGTACTTC.

Ten or more counts support this clonotype. The V call is TRBV6-6, the J call TRBJ1-6; TRBD1 is a possible D gene (6 bases). Per germline, CDR1 MNHNY and CDR2 SVGAGI (reference sequence). This CDR3 is 15 amino acids long. Trimming took off 0 bases at V and 10 bases at J, with 13 bases between the two ends. CDR3 in amino acids: CASSYSWGAESPLHF. CDR3 nucleotides: TGTGCCAGCAGTTACTCATGGGGGGCCGAATCACCCCTCCACTTT.

The genes are TRBV28 and TRBJ1-4; D is ambiguous. V lost 3 bases, J lost 8 bases, and 4 bases lay in between. Germline CDR1 is MDHEN and CDR2 is SYDVKM. The CDR3 contains 11 residues. The CDR3, as DNA: TGTGCCAGCAGTTTCGACGAAAAACTGTTTTTT. Translating it yields CASSFDEKLFF.

Comment on this clonotype: Given a much more abundant clone one base away, this may be a read error. This chain connects TRBV7-2 to TRBJ1-1, with D unresolved. Per germline, CDR1 SGHTA and CDR2 FQGNSA. The CDR3 consists of 14 residues. V lost 5 bases and J lost 4, with 14 bases in between. Here the CDR3 DNA reads TGTGCCAGCAGCCAACTCGGTGCGGCCACTGAAGCTTTCTTT. It specifies CASSQLGAATEAFF. Full variable domain (rest looked up from reference TRBV7-2 and TRBJ1-1): GAGVSQSPSNKVTEKGKDVELRCDPISGHTALYWYRQSLGQGLEFLIYFQGNSAPDKSGLPSDRFSAERTGGSVSTLTIQRTQQEDSAVYLCASSQLGAATEAFFGQGTRLTVV.

This clonotype occurred many times. Compared with germline, one end of the junction differs, possibly owing to a read error. The chain joins TRBV19 to TRBJ2-5; D is unresolved. Looked up from germline, CDR1 is LNHDA and CDR2 is SQIVND (reference sequence). The CDR3 loop spans 13 amino acids. The CDR3 DNA is TGTGCCAGTAGCCCAGAAACCCAAGAGGCCCAGTACTTC. Its protein product is CASSPETQEAQYF.

This clonotype was seen repeatedly, ten times or more. The V gene is TRBV7-9, the J gene TRBJ1-2; no clear D. Germline CDR1 SEHNR, CDR2 FQNEAQ (reference sequence). The V end lost 5 bases, the J end lost 8 bases, and 15 bases lay between the germline ends. There are 13 residues in the CDR3. The DNA of the CDR3 is TGTGCCAGCAGCCCCCGGGGTGGGCGGGGCTACACCTTC. Translating gives CASSPRGGRGYTF. The variable domain in full, with the rest retrieved from reference TRBV7-9 and TRBJ1-2, is DTGVSQNPRHKITKRGQNVTFRCDPISEHNRLYWYRQTLGQGPEFLTYFQNEAQLEKSRLLSDRFSAERPKGSFSTLEIQRTEQGDSAMYLCASSPRGGRGYTFGSGTRLTVV.

Remarks on this clonotype: The germline gene is not matched at one end of the junction; a read error may be the cause. This sequence joins TRBV10-3 and TRBJ1-4, with D maybe TRBD1 (5 bases). CDR1 ENHRY and CDR2 SYGVKD come from the germline V gene. The CDR3 is made up of 14 amino acids. CDR3 nucleotide sequence: TGTGCCAGCAGAACAGGTACCATAGATGAAAAACTGTCTTTT. It yields the protein CASRTGTIDEKLSF.

As for this clonotype: This may be a read error, as it is one base from a much larger clone. This chain uses TRBV5-6 with TRBJ2-1; no clear D gene. V lost 2 bases, J lost 10 bases, and 22 bases lay in between. CDR1 is SGHDT, CDR2 YYEEEE, per germline. The CDR3 loop spans 16 amino acids. The chain's CDR3 is CASSLMGSDNSYEQFF. For the CDR3, the DNA is TGTGCCAGCAGCTTAATGGGAAGCGATAACTCCTACGAGCAGTTCTTC.